The source of this T cell receptor beta chain is a study of blood T cells in healthy people across ages. Trimming shortened V by 5 bases and J by 1 base, and 14 bases separated the two germline ends. Germline V gene data show CDR1 as ENHRY and CDR2 as SYGVKD. The CDR3 spans 15 residues. A second PCR, run for about 7 to 11 cycles, used a sample-barcoded 5' primer plus a J-beta primer mix. TCRdb independently ran MiXCR on the 5' RACE reads; one entry per CDR3 protein. The sample has 1.4 million to 1.5 million distinct CDR3 sequences; approximately 42% are singletons. This clonotype was seen more than once but under ten times.

The sequencing sample was made of blood. This sequence originates from a woman aged 18-30 years in good health. The rearrangement uses TRBV10-3 and TRBJ1-1; a weak D match, TRBD1 (6 bases). This chain's CDR3 is CAISYGQIKNTEAFF. In DNA form, the CDR3 reads TGTGCCATCAGTTACGGACAGATAAAGAACACTGAAGCTTTCTTT.